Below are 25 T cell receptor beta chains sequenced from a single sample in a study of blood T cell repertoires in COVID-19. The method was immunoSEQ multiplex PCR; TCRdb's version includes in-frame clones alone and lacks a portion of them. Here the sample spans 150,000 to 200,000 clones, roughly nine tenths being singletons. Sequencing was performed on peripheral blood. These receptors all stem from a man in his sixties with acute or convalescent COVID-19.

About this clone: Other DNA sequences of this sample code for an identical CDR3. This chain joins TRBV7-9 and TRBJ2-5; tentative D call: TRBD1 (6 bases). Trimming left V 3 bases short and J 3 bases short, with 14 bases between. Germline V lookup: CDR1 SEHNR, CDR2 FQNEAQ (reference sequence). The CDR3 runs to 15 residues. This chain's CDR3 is CASSLVGQGKETQYF. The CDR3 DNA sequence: TGTGCCAGCAGCTTGGTCGGGCAGGGGAAAGAGACCCAGTACTTC.

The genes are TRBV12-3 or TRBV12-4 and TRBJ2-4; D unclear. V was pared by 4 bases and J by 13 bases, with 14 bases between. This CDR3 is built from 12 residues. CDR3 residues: CASSSTRYYQYF. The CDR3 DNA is TGTGCCAGCAGTTCTACGCGGTATTACCAGTACTTC.

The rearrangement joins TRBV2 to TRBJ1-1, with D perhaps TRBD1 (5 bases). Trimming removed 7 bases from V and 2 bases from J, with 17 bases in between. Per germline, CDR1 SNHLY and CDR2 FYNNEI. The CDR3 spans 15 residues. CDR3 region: CASTRVGGLNTEAFF. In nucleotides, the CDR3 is TGTGCCAGCACCCGGGTCGGGGGTTTAAACACTGAAGCTTTCTTT.

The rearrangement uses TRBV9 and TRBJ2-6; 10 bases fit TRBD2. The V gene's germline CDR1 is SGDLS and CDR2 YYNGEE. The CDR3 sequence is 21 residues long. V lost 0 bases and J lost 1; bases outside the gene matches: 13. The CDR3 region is CASSVDSGGAGPLSGANVLTF. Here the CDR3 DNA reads TGTGCCAGCAGCGTAGACAGCGGGGGGGCCGGTCCTCTTTCTGGGGCCAACGTCCTGACTTTC.

As DNA, the CDR3 is TGTGCTAGTGGTTTGGCCCGTTACAATGAGCAGTTCTTC. Its translation: CASGLARYNEQFF. The rearrangement joins TRBV12-5 to TRBJ2-1, with D hard to call. This CDR3 spans 13 amino acids. CDR1 and CDR2 (germline): LGHNT, FRNRAP. V was clipped by 1 base and J by 4 bases, with 5 bases between them.

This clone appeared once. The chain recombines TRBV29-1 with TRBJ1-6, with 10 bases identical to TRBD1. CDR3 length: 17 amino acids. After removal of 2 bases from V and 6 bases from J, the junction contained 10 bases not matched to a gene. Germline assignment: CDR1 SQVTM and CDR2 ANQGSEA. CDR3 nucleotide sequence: TGCAGCGTTGAAAGGGCGCGGGACAGGGGAGGTAATTCACCCCTCCACTTT. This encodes CSVERARDRGGNSPLHF.

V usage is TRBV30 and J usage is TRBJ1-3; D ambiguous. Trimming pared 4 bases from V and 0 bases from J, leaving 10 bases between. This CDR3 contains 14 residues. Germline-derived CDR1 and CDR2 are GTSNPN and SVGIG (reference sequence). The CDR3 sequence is CAWTVSPSGNTIYF. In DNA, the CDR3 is TGTGCCTGGACAGTATCACCCTCTGGAAACACCATATATTTT.

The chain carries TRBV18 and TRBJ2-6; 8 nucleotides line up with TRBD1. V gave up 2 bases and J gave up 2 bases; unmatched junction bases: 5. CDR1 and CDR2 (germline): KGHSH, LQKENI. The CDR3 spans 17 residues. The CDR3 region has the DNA TGTGCCAGCTCACCAGCCAGGGGGCGGGCTGGGGCCAACGTCCTGACTTTC. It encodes CASSPARGRAGANVLTF.

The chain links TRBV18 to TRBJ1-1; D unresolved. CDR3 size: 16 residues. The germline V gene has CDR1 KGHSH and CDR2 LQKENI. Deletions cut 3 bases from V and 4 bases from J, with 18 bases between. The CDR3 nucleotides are TGTGCCAGCTCACCGACTCGGCCAGGAGGAGGCACTGAAGCTTTCTTT. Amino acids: CASSPTRPGGGTEAFF.

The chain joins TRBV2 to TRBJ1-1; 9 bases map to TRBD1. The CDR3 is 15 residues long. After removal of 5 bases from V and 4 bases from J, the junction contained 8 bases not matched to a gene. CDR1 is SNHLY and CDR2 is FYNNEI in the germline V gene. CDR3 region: CASSPISTGGTEAFF. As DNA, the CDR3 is TGTGCCAGCAGTCCAATATCGACAGGGGGCACTGAAGCTTTCTTT.

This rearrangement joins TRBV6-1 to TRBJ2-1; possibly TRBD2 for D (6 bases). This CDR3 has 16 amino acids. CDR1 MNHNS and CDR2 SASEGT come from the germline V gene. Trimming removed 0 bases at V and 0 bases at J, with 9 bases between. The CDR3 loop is CASSEASGLSYNEQFF. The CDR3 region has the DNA TGTGCCAGCAGTGAAGCCAGCGGGCTCTCCTACAATGAGCAGTTCTTC.

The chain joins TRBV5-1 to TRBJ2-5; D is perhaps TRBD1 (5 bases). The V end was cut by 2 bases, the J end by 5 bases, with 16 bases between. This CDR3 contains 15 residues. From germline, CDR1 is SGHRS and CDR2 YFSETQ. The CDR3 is CASSLNDRAGETQYF. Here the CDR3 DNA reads TGCGCCAGCAGCTTAAATGACAGAGCTGGTGAGACCCAGTACTTC.

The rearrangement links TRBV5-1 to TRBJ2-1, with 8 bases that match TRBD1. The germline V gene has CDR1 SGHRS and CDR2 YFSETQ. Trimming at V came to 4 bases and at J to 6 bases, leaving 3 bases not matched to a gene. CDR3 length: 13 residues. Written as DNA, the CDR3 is TGCGCCAGCAGCAGGACAGGGTTCAATGAGCAGTTCTTC. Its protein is CASSRTGFNEQFF.

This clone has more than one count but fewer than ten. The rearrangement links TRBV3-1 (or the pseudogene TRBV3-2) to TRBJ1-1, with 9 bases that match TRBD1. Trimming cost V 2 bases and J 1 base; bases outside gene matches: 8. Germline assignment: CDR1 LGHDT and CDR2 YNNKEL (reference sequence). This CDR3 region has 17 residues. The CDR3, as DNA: TGTGCCAGCAGCCAAACACAGACAGGGGGGGAGAACACTGAAGCTTTCTTT. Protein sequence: CASSQTQTGGENTEAFF.

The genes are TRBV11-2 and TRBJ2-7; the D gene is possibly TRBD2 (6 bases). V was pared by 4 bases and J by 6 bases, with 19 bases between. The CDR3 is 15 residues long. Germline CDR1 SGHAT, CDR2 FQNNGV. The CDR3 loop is CASSSRPGGIGEQYF. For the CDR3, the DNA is TGTGCCAGCAGCTCCCGTCCTGGGGGGATCGGCGAGCAGTACTTC.

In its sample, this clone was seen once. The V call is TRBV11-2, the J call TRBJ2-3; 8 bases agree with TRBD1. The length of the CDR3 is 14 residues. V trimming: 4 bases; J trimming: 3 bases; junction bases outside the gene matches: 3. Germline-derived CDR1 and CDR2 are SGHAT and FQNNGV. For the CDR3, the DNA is TGTGCCAGCAGCTCCCGACAGGGGACAGATACGCAGTATTTT. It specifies CASSSRQGTDTQYF.

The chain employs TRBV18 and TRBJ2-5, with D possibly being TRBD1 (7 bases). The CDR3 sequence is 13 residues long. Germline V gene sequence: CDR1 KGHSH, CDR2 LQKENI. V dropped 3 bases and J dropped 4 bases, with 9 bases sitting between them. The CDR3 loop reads CASSPQGGETQYF. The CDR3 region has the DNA TGTGCCAGCTCACCCCAGGGGGGAGAGACCCAGTACTTC.

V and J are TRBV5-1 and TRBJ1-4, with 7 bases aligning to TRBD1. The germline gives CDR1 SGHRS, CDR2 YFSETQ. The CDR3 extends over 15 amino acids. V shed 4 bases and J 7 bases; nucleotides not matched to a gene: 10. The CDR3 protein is CASSTRGEDIEKLFF. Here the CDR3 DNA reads TGCGCCAGCAGCACCAGGGGGGAAGACATTGAAAAACTGTTTTTT. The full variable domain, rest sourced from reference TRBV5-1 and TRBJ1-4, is KAGVTQTPRYLIKTRGQQVTLSCSPISGHRSVSWYQQTPGQGLQFLFEYFSETQRNKGNFPGRFSGRQFSNSRSEMNVSTLELGDSALYLCASSTRGEDIEKLFFGSGTQLSVL.

Written as DNA, the CDR3 is TGTGCCAGCAGCTTGGGAACTAGCTCCTACAATGAGCAGTTCTTC. This gives the protein CASSLGTSSYNEQFF. The gene calls are TRBV5-6 and TRBJ2-1; a weak D match, TRBD2 (5 bases). From germline, CDR1 is SGHDT and CDR2 YYEEEE. This CDR3 has 15 amino acids. V was cut by 0 bases and J by 0 bases, with 7 bases left in between.

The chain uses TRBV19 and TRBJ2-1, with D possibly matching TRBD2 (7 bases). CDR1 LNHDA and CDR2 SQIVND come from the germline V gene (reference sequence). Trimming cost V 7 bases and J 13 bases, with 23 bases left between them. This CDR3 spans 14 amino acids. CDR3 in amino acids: CASKAQGIGGGQFF. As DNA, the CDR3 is TGTGCCAGTAAAGCACAGGGAATAGGGGGGGGACAGTTCTTC.

In DNA, the CDR3 is TGTGCCAGCAGCCTCCGACCGGGCCGACTAGATTCACCCCTCCACTTT. Translation: CASSLRPGRLDSPLHF. This chain uses TRBV7-2 with TRBJ1-6; D unresolved. From germline, CDR1 is SGHTA and CDR2 FQGNSA. The germline V and J ends were trimmed by 5 bases and 8 bases, with 19 bases remaining between them. The length of the CDR3 is 16 residues.

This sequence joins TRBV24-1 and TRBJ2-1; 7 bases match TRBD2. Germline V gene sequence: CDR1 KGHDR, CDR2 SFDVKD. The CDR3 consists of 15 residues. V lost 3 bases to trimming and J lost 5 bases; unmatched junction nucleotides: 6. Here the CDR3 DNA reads TGTGCCACCAGTGATACGCGGGGGATAAACAATGAGCAGTTCTTC. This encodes CATSDTRGINNEQFF.

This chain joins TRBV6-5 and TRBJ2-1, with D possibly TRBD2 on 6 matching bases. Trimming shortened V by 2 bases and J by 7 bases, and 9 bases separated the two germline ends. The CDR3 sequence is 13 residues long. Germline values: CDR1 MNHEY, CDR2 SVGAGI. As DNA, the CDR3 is TGTGCCAGCAGTTACGGACGGGGGAATGAGCAGTTCTTC. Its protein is CASSYGRGNEQFF.

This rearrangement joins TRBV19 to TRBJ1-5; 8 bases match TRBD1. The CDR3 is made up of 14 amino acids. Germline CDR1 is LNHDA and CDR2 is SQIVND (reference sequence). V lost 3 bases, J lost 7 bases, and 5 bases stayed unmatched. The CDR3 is CASSMRRGHQPQHF. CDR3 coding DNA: TGTGCCAGTAGTATGCGCAGGGGGCACCAGCCCCAGCATTTT.

CDR3 bases: TGCAGTGCTAGTACGGGACAAAGGGGTCAGCCCCAGCATTTT. It codes for CSASTGQRGQPQHF. The chain recombines TRBV20-1 with TRBJ1-5; possibly TRBD1 for D (6 bases). The V gene lost 3 bases and the J gene lost 6 bases, with 15 bases spanning the gap. There are 14 residues in the CDR3. The germline V gene encodes CDR1 DFQATT and CDR2 SNEGSKA (reference sequence).